This T cell receptor (beta chain) was captured in a study of brain T cells in children with intractable seizures. Sequencing used immunoSEQ multiplex PCR; TCRdb keeps in-frame clones, though not all of them. The sample contains about 340,000 clones, over 90% of which appear only once. In regard to this clone: What it recognizes is unknown.

The germline V gene has CDR1 PRHDT and CDR2 FYEKMQ (reference sequence). The CDR3 is 15 residues long. V was shortened by 2 bases and J by 0 bases, with 10 bases between the two germline ends. The time point: blood from clinic visit 5 months post-surgery; TSC patient then seizure free. Surgery cases with the highest brain T cell transcript signatures were chosen for sequencing. Before surgery, patients took at least one anti-epileptic drug. General study results and limits: Clones missing pre-surgery may reflect undersampling of that blood sample. Patients' HCMV serostatus was unknown; virus specificity rests on CDR3 similarity alone.

The receptor comes from a boy less than two years old with tuberous sclerosis and intractable seizures. The V call is TRBV13, the J call TRBJ1-1; D is unresolved. Material: peripheral blood, obtained 4 to 6 months after surgery. DNA of the CDR3: TGTGCCAGCAGCTTAAATGCCGCAGTGAACACTGAAGCTTTCTTT. This translates into CASSLNAAVNTEAFF. The entire variable domain, with the rest obtained from reference TRBV13 and TRBJ1-1, is as follows: AAGVIQSPRHLIKEKRETATLKCYPIPRHDTVYWYQQGPGQDPQFLISFYEKMQSDKGSIPDRFSAQQFSDYHSELNMSSLELGDSALYFCASSLNAAVNTEAFFGQGTRLTVV.